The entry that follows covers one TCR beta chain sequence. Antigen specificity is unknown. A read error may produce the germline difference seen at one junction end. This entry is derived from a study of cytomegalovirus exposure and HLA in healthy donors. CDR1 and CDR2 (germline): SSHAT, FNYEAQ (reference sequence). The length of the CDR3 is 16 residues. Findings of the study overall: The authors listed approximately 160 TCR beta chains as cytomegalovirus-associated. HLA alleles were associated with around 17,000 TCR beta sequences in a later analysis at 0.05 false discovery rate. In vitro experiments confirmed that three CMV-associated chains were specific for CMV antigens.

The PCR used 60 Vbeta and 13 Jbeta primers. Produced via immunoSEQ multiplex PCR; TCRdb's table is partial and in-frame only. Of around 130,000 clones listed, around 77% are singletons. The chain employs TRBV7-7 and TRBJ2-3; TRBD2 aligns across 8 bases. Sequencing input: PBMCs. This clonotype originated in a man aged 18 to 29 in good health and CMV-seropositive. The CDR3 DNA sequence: TGTGCTAGCAGCCCCCTGGGAGCGGGAGATACAGATACGCAGTATTTT. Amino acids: CASSPLGAGDTDTQYF.